The 6 T cell receptor beta chains presented below share a single source sample, sequenced in a study of vaccination effects on CD4 cells after COVID-19. After expansion with viral peptide pools in the ViraFEST assay, antigen-specific CD4+ T cells were sequenced. CD4+ T cell isolation took place after about nine days of culture. According to the study, vaccine recipients showed no prior SARS-CoV-2 infection and negative nucleocapsid antibodies. Their antigens are not known. TCRdb keeps only in-frame clones here, not all; method: immunoSEQ multiplex PCR. Here the sample spans 70,000 or so clones, 60% to 85% being singletons. Source: CD4+ T cells from PBMCs cultured with SARS-CoV-2 spike peptides, taken before COVID-19 vaccination. Source of these receptors: a human donor who received a COVID-19 vaccine.

The V gene is TRBV24-1, the J gene TRBJ2-5; D perhaps matches TRBD2 (5 bases). The CDR3 runs to 15 residues. Germline V CDR1 and CDR2: KGHDR, SFDVKD. The V end was cut by 3 bases, the J end by 7 bases, with 17 bases between. Written as DNA, the CDR3 is TGTGCCACCAGTGATCCTCCCAGCCCAGGAGGGACCCAGTACTTC. It encodes CATSDPPSPGGTQYF.

The chain employs TRBV9 and TRBJ2-2; the D gene is possibly TRBD2 (5 bases). Trimming left V 2 bases short and J 6 bases short, with 5 bases between. The germline V gene has CDR1 SGDLS and CDR2 YYNGEE. The CDR3 runs to 12 residues. The CDR3 nucleotides read TGTGCCAGCAGCGTGGAGGCCGGGGAGCTGTTTTTT. Translated, it gives CASSVEAGELFF.

This clone was recorded only once. The V call is TRBV19, the J call TRBJ1-3, with 8 bases fitting TRBD1. This CDR3 comprises 14 residues. Looked up from germline, CDR1 is LNHDA and CDR2 is SQIVND (reference sequence). J was trimmed by 3 bases and V by 5 bases; bases with no gene match: 3. The CDR3 loop reads CASSDRGFGNTIYF. CDR3 coding DNA: TGTGCCAGTAGTGACAGGGGTTTTGGAAACACCATATATTTT.

The sample holds one count of this clone. This chain links TRBV28 with TRBJ2-5; the D gene could be TRBD1 or TRBD2 (6 bases each). This CDR3 is 17 amino acids long. CDR1 and CDR2 (germline): MDHEN, SYDVKM. V dropped 7 bases and J dropped 1 base, with 22 bases sitting between them. CDR3 in amino acids: CASTGPLGGKTQETQYF. The CDR3, as DNA: TGTGCCAGCACCGGGCCCCTAGGGGGGAAAACCCAAGAGACCCAGTACTTC.

This clone was found once. The rearrangement uses TRBV5-5 and TRBJ1-2, with 10 bases matching TRBD1. V lost 4 bases, J lost 2 bases, and 5 bases stayed unmatched. Germline values: CDR1 SGHKS, CDR2 YYEKEE (reference sequence). CDR3 length: 15 residues. This CDR3 reads CASSDRQGANYGYTF. DNA of the CDR3: TGTGCCAGCAGCGACCGACAGGGGGCCAACTATGGCTACACCTTC.

This chain links TRBV20-1 with TRBJ1-6; weak D call: TRBD1 (6 bases). Trimming shortened V by 3 bases and J by 7 bases, and 13 bases separated the two germline ends. Germline lookup yields CDR1 DFQATT and CDR2 SNEGSKA (reference sequence). This CDR3 is built from 14 residues. This chain's CDR3 is CSASRGRGNSPLHF. For the CDR3, the DNA is TGCAGTGCTAGTCGGGGGCGCGGGAATTCACCCCTCCACTTT.